This T cell receptor beta chain was captured in a study of cytomegalovirus exposure and HLA in healthy donors. Regarding the study as a whole: HLA alleles were associated with 15,000 to 20,000 TCR beta sequences in a later analysis at 0.05 false discovery rate. Prediction of most subjects' HLA-A and HLA-B alleles by TCR beta sequences was reportedly accurate. It was only CMV serostatus that was available as immune exposure information. One variant, a missense change in DCLRE1C, was linked in a later analysis to TCR beta V- and J-gene trimming.

Primers for the PCR totalled 60 Vbeta and 13 Jbeta. Clones were read by immunoSEQ multiplex PCR, and TCRdb kept only the in-frame ones, dropping some. This repertoire shows about 82,000 clones, 70% to 80% found once; its top ten account for about an eighth. On this clone: The antigen remains undetermined.

Germline values: CDR1 SGHRS, CDR2 YFSETQ. This CDR3 is built from 13 residues. Trimming stripped 0 bases from V and 7 bases from J, with 10 bases between. This chain joins TRBV5-1 and TRBJ1-2; D not certain. The receptor was isolated from a human donor in good health. Sequencing was carried out using PBMCs. The CDR3 spells CASSLGTVSGYTF. CDR3 DNA: TGCGCCAGCAGCTTGGGTACAGTCTCTGGCTACACCTTC.